This T cell receptor (beta chain) was sequenced during a study of regulatory T cells in long-lasting Graves disease (dated by TCRdb to the early 2020s). Study-wide context: Patients with newly diagnosed Graves' disease had been on antithyroid drugs for under 3 months. Peripheral blood TCR sequencing and RNA sequencing compared persistent Graves' disease patients with newly diagnosed Graves' disease patients. The study was registered as a clinical trial and conducted in China. TCR sequencing covered some 13 persistent and 20 newly diagnosed Graves' disease patients, about 35 samples in total.

Libraries were built with multiplex PCR. Sequenced on an Illumina HiSeq 4000. To build TCR beta libraries, CDR3 regions were amplified by Arm-PCR using iRepertoire HTBI primers. Before sequencing, the PCR products went through gel purification. On the study's bioinformatics: Across samples, roughly 60 TRBV and 13 to 15 TRBJ segments were identified and used for gene usage analysis of CDR3 amino acid clonotypes. COPE and FqMerger were used to merge filtered high-quality paired reads into contigs. BLAST was used to align contigs to the IMGT TRBV, TRBD and TRBJ reference genes, and CDR3 was defined following IMGT. Any clonotype with a frequency above 0.1% was classified as a highly expanded clone. Repertoire diversity was measured by Shannon entropy, and V-J evenness by the Gini coefficient. Public clonotypes were defined as clonotypes shared by more than one individual. TCRdb reran the public reads through fastp at Q25 and MiXCR, keeping productive beta chains. For every CDR3 protein sequence, its rows merge into one entry that carries the most common genes and DNA. TCRdb, not the authors, supplied the V and J calls. For this sample there are roughly 420,000 distinct CDR3 sequences; about 17% appear just once. In total, the top ten clones hold around 11% of the sample.

Trimmed from V: 8 bases; trimmed from J: 6 bases; junction bases lacking a gene match: 17. The CDR3 has 17 amino acids, counting the end cysteine and phenylalanine. Only CDR3 DNA remains: 51 bases, in frame from the first base. This clonotype was picked up many times. The antigen it recognizes is unknown. Within one base of it there is no much larger clone, and no base qualities were kept. The time point label on this specimen signifies: newly diagnosed GD, antithyroid drugs for less than 3 months. For both TCR sequencing and RNA sequencing, RNA was extracted from PBMCs in TRIzol. The diagnosis of Graves' disease was made according to American Thyroid Association guidelines. Patients for the study were recruited at an endocrinology department in Xi'an, China. Each patient gave about 10 milliliters of peripheral blood, collected in an EDTA anticoagulant tube. Ficoll Paque Plus density gradient separation was used to isolate PBMCs, and no further T cell sorting was performed. RNA quality was checked with an Agilent 2100 Bioanalyzer and agarose gel, and concentration with a NanoDrop 2000.

On the study overall, not on this receptor specifically: Compared with newly diagnosed patients, persistent Graves' disease patients had lower TCR Shannon entropy and fewer highly expanded clones, which suggests clonal expansion. The authors noted that the small sample size was a limitation that may lower accuracy. Because the primary lesion, thyroid tissue, could not be accessed, the study looked at peripheral blood alone. Only the TCR beta chain was sequenced and analyzed. Patients with persistent disease shared more public clonotypes (around 2,700) than newly diagnosed patients did (approximately 970). Preferential use of TRBV28, TRBJ1-2 and TRBJ2-5 was observed in persistent disease, whereas TRBV20-1 and TRBJ2-1 were favored in newly diagnosed disease.

The same specimen was also included in a second study, on T cells in Graves' hyperthyroidism and ophthalmopathy. As that second study puts it: Graves' hyperthyroidism was defined as stable when no progression to ophthalmopathy occurred over 18 months of follow-up. Hyperthyroidism patients were newly diagnosed, with disease duration under 2 months, and aged 18 to 65 years. The study excluded patients with uncontrolled infections, other autoimmune diseases, pregnancy or lactation. Diagnoses were based on clinical symptoms, serum thyroxine and TRAb, thyroid ultrasound and orbital computed tomography. A first-round RT-PCR of the TCR CDR3 used the HTBI primer set with the Qiagen OneStep RT-PCR kit. Most expanded thyroid clonotypes (frequency above 0.001) were also found in blood, which suggests that blood repertoires may mirror thyroid immune responses. A model built on a 13 V-J signature distinguished ophthalmopathy from stable hyperthyroidism, reaching 87.88% sensitivity and about 81% specificity in cross-validation and 80%/75% in testing. In validation, the model predicted progression to ophthalmopathy a median of 6.5 months before onset, with around 70% sensitivity and roughly 72% specificity. A discovery cohort of roughly 96 patients, 43 with Graves' ophthalmopathy and approximately 60 with stable Graves' hyperthyroidism, was used to find distinguishing TCR V-J signatures. Prospective prediction of ophthalmopathy was tested in an independent validation cohort consisting of 18 hyperthyroidism patients and 17 patients who later progressed to ophthalmopathy. The 75 to 100 discovery patients were randomly split 7:3 into training and test sets. In addition, the study compared T-cell repertoires in thyroid tissue and in blood from over 5 Graves' hyperthyroidism patients. Once sampling was done, hyperthyroidism patients were given methimazole at a starting dose of 30 mg daily, whereas ophthalmopathy patients were given high-dose intravenous methylprednisolone. The libraries were constructed in a second round of multiplex PCR and then size-selected and purified. Sequencing of the libraries was done on an Illumina HiSeq2000 using paired-end 100 bp reads. SOAPnuke was used to process the raw data, removing reads that contained adapters or uncalled bases, had a mean Phred below 15, or lacked an exact match to the constant primer or identifier. COPE v1.2.5 was used to merge the high-quality paired reads, and each unique nucleotide sequence was defined as a clonotype. Clonotypes were aligned to IMGT TRBV, TRBD and TRBJ reference segments using MiTCR v1.1. Only V-J combinations with frequency above 0.0001, covering about 99% of repertoires, were analysed. The TCS score was defined as the ratio of F50 (clonal expansion) to E x V (chaos), calculated using BLOSUM62-based TCRdist between CDR3 peptides within each V-J. Welch's t-statistics and random forest reduced roughly 540 V-J features to some 14, which were used in a naive Bayes classifier (R e1071). No statistical method was used to fix the sample size in advance, and group allocation was not hidden from the investigators. According to the paper, TCR Vbeta CDR3 sequencing was carried out on some 140 peripheral blood samples, which came from fewer than 50 ophthalmopathy, fewer than 80 hyperthyroidism and roughly 17 progressor patients.

The receptor comes from a woman in her twenties or thirties with Graves disease. Donor details come from another sample of the same person, matched by shared clones. The rearrangement joined TRBV12-3 or TRBV12-4 to TRBJ2-7; TRBD2 aligns with 12 central bases. The sequencing here drew on peripheral blood mononuclear cells (PBMCs), taken at new diagnosis, from a patient treated with antithyroid drugs. The CDR3 is CASGYHLAGGLLTEQYF. The DNA is as follows: TGTGCCAGCGGCTACCATCTAGCGGGAGGGCTTCTTACCGAGCAGTACTTC.